The 26 T cell receptor beta chains reported below all come from one sample, sequenced in a study of control samples from healthy donors and cancer patients. TCRdb's table, derived via immunoSEQ multiplex PCR, lists solely in-frame clones and lacks some. The profile covers about 150,000 clones, with 90% to 95% appearing a single time and 1.3% to 1.5% taken by the ten largest. The sample taken for sequencing was blood. The receptors were sampled from a woman under 30 in good health.

This clone showed up just once. This rearrangement joins TRBV9 to TRBJ2-7; TRBD2 matches 8 bases. V was clipped by 4 bases and J by 1 base; unmatched bases: 10. CDR1 and CDR2 from the germline V gene are SGDLS and YYNGEE. There are 16 residues in the CDR3. DNA for the CDR3: TGTGCCAGCAGCCCGACGGGGGGGAGCAGTTCCTACGAGCAGTACTTC. Translated: CASSPTGGSSSYEQYF.

This chain links TRBV5-6 with TRBJ1-1; D perhaps matches TRBD1 (6 bases). Germline V lookup: CDR1 SGHDT, CDR2 YYEEEE. There are 14 residues in the CDR3. V lost 3 bases and J lost 7, with 16 bases in between. CDR3 bases: TGTGCCAGCAGCTCCCTAAGGGGGGCACATGAAGCTTTCTTT. Translated: CASSSLRGAHEAFF.

This clone was counted once. This chain links TRBV28 with TRBJ1-1; no clear D gene. The germline V gene has CDR1 MDHEN and CDR2 SYDVKM. The length of the CDR3 is 11 residues. V was cut by 6 bases and J by 5 bases, with 7 bases left in between. Here the CDR3 DNA reads TGTGCCAGCAGCGTTGTGACTGAAGCTTTCTTT. Translating it yields CASSVVTEAFF.

This chain connects TRBV29-1 to TRBJ1-2; TRBD1 is a possible D gene (6 bases). Germline CDR1 reads SQVTM; CDR2 reads ANQGSEA. V lost 6 bases and J lost 4, with 27 bases in between. The CDR3 contains 17 residues. CDR3 region: CSVYTALGRGILYGYTF. The CDR3 nucleotides are TGCAGCGTCTACACGGCCTTGGGCAGGGGAATTCTCTATGGCTACACCTTC.

The chain has TRBV7-9 and TRBJ2-2; D remains ambiguous. Per germline, CDR1 SEHNR and CDR2 FQNEAQ (reference sequence). V lost 2 bases and J lost 1, with 5 bases in between. This CDR3 comprises 14 residues. Written as DNA, the CDR3 is TGTGCCAGCAGCTTATCAGGGAACACCGGGGAGCTGTTTTTT. It yields the protein CASSLSGNTGELFF. The variable domain in full, with the rest retrieved from reference TRBV7-9 and TRBJ2-2, is DTGVSQNPRHKITKRGQNVTFRCDPISEHNRLYWYRQTLGQGPEFLTYFQNEAQLEKSRLLSDRFSAERPKGSFSTLEIQRTEQGDSAMYLCASSLSGNTGELFFGEGSRLTVL.

V is TRBV7-6 and J is TRBJ2-7; D possibly matches TRBD1 or TRBD2 (5 bases each). The ends were cut back, 5 bases at V and 2 bases at J, with 16 bases in the middle. CDR1 SGHVS and CDR2 FNYEAQ come from the germline V gene. The CDR3 contains 15 residues. CDR3 sequence reads: CASSPLRGDPYEQYF. The CDR3 nucleotides read TGTGCCAGCAGCCCTCTCCGTGGGGACCCCTACGAGCAGTACTTC.

The V gene is TRBV28, the J gene TRBJ1-5; D is undetermined. The V gene lost 6 bases and the J gene lost 2 bases, with 8 bases spanning the gap. CDR3 size: 13 residues. The germline V gene has CDR1 MDHEN and CDR2 SYDVKM. This CDR3 is CASSQQGNQPQHF. DNA for the CDR3: TGTGCCAGCAGCCAGCAAGGCAATCAGCCCCAGCATTTT.

The V gene is TRBV1, the J gene TRBJ2-1; the table's TRBD2 call for D was not verified on the DNA. TRBV1 is given as a pseudogene. This CDR3 is built from 17 residues. The CDR3 reads CTSSQSIGLAAYNEQFF. For the CDR3, the DNA is TGCACCAGCAGCCAATCCATTGGGCTAGCAGCCTACAATGAGCAGTTCTTC.

V is TRBV11-1 and J is TRBJ2-1; no clear D gene. The germline CDR1 and CDR2 sequences are SGHAT and FQDESV (reference sequence). CDR3 length: 13 amino acids. The germline V and J ends were trimmed by 4 bases and 4 bases, with 8 bases remaining between them. The CDR3 DNA follows: TGTGCCAGCAGCTCGATCCTATACAATGAGCAGTTCTTC. This translates into CASSSILYNEQFF.

This chain joins TRBV4-2 and TRBJ1-1; D is ambiguous. Germline V lookup: CDR1 LGHNA, CDR2 YNFKEQ. The CDR3 is 14 amino acids. V was shortened by 1 base and J by 5 bases, with 11 bases between the two germline ends. The chain's CDR3 is CASSQGQTTTEAFF. CDR3 nucleotide sequence: TGTGCCAGCAGCCAAGGGCAGACTACAACTGAAGCTTTCTTT.

This clone was recorded only once. V is TRBV21-1 and J is TRBJ2-7; the table's D call, TRBD2, was not checked against the DNA. TRBV21-1 is given as a pseudogene. The CDR3 consists of 18 residues. This CDR3 reads CASSKKKGGKLSPYEQYF. The CDR3 DNA reads TGTGCCAGCAGCAAAAAGAAGGGAGGGAAGCTCTCTCCTTACGAGCAGTACTTC.

This clone has only one observation. The chain joins TRBV3-1 (or the pseudogene TRBV3-2) to TRBJ2-5, with D hard to call. The ends were cut back, 0 bases at V and 5 bases at J, with 10 bases in the middle. Looked up from germline, CDR1 is LGHDT and CDR2 is YNNKEL (reference sequence). The CDR3 loop spans 14 amino acids. CDR3 protein: CASSQEGQVETQYF. CDR3 nucleotides: TGTGCCAGCAGCCAAGAAGGTCAGGTTGAGACCCAGTACTTC.

The chain employs TRBV10-3 and TRBJ1-1; 8 nucleotides line up with TRBD1. The CDR3 totals 13 residues. Trimming removed 9 bases from V and 6 bases from J; junction bases left unmatched: 9. Per the germline V gene, CDR1 is ENHRY and CDR2 is SYGVKD. The CDR3 loop reads CAMGTGLGPEAFF. The CDR3 region has the DNA TGTGCCATGGGGACAGGATTGGGACCTGAAGCTTTCTTT.

The chain recombines TRBV2 with TRBJ1-1; D is uncertain. Germline loops: CDR1 SNHLY, CDR2 FYNNEI. The CDR3 runs 17 residues. V shed 6 bases and J shed 4 bases, with 24 bases lying between them. This chain's CDR3 is CASRGSIGGGSGTEAFF. CDR3 in DNA: TGTGCCAGCAGAGGTAGTATAGGCGGAGGATCGGGCACTGAAGCTTTCTTT.

The J gene is TRBJ2-5, the V gene TRBV6-6; 9 positions match TRBD2. The V and J ends lost 8 bases and 5 bases, in that order; junction bases with no gene match: 9. The CDR3 consists of 14 residues. The germline gives CDR1 MNHNY, CDR2 SVGAGI (reference sequence). The CDR3 loop reads CASQSGGPWETQYF. CDR3 bases: TGTGCCAGCCAAAGCGGGGGGCCGTGGGAGACCCAGTACTTC.

The V and J genes are TRBV27 and TRBJ1-5, with D perhaps TRBD1 (6 bases). There are 16 residues in the CDR3. CDR1 is MNHEY and CDR2 is SMNVEV in the germline V gene (reference sequence). V lost 1 base, J lost 6 bases, and 16 bases lay in between. The CDR3 bases are TGTGCCAGCAGTTTATACTACAGGGTCACGGGTCAGCCCCAGCATTTT. This encodes CASSLYYRVTGQPQHF.

This chain links TRBV13 with TRBJ2-7, with D perhaps being TRBD1 or TRBD2 (6 bases each). V lost 1 base and J 0 bases, leaving 19 bases between the germline ends. This CDR3 has 18 amino acids. Germline V lookup: CDR1 PRHDT, CDR2 FYEKMQ (reference sequence). CDR3 in amino acids: CASSLESRGASSSYEQYF. Here the CDR3 DNA reads TGTGCCAGCAGCTTAGAAAGTAGGGGGGCTTCAAGCTCCTACGAGCAGTACTTC.

V gene TRBV2 combines with J gene TRBJ2-4; tentatively, D is TRBD2 (6 bases). The germline gives CDR1 SNHLY, CDR2 FYNNEI. This CDR3 has 14 residues. V was cut by 6 bases and J by 7 bases, with 16 bases left in between. The CDR3 nucleotides read TGTGCCAGCAGCCGCGGAGTGGGGAGGAACATTCAGTACTTC. Protein sequence: CASSRGVGRNIQYF.

The V gene is TRBV27, the J gene TRBJ2-3; no firm D call. Germline V gene sequence: CDR1 MNHEY, CDR2 SMNVEV (reference sequence). The CDR3 runs to 13 residues. V was trimmed by 10 bases and J by 0 bases, leaving 11 bases between them. CDR3 sequence reads: CATRKASTDTQYF. CDR3 DNA: TGTGCCACCCGGAAAGCTAGCACAGATACGCAGTATTTT.

The chain recombines TRBV24-1 with TRBJ2-7; 8 nucleotides match TRBD1. The germline V gene has CDR1 KGHDR and CDR2 SFDVKD. The CDR3 length is 15 residues. V trimming: 4 bases; J trimming: 3 bases; junction bases outside the gene matches: 7. CDR3 amino acids: CATSDRGQENYEQYF. In nucleotides, the CDR3 is TGTGCCACCAGTGACCGGGGACAGGAAAACTACGAGCAGTACTTC.

V and J are TRBV11-1 and TRBJ1-1; D remains unclear. V shed 6 bases and J shed 1 base, with 9 bases lying between them. This CDR3 comprises 13 residues. From germline, CDR1 is SGHAT and CDR2 FQDESV (reference sequence). The CDR3 sequence is CASSSARNTEAFF. As DNA, the CDR3 is TGTGCCAGCAGTTCGGCACGGAACACTGAAGCTTTCTTT.

The table lists this clone with a count of one. This chain uses TRBV10-3 with TRBJ1-5; 8 positions agree with TRBD1. CDR1 ENHRY and CDR2 SYGVKD come from the germline V gene. This CDR3 has 15 amino acids. V lost 6 bases, J lost 4 bases, and 8 bases stayed unmatched. DNA of the CDR3: TGTGCCATCAGCGCCGGGACAGGAGGGAATCAGCCCCAGCATTTT. It is translated as CAISAGTGGNQPQHF.

This clone was detected only once. The rearrangement uses TRBV6-1 and TRBJ2-1; possibly TRBD2 for D (5 bases). The CDR3 covers 13 residues. The germline CDR1 and CDR2 sequences are MNHNS and SASEGT. V was trimmed by 3 bases and J by 6 bases, leaving 9 bases between them. The CDR3 region is CASSDRLANEQFF. Written as DNA, the CDR3 is TGTGCCAGCAGTGATAGGCTAGCCAATGAGCAGTTCTTC.

The V gene is TRBV29-1, the J gene TRBJ1-2, with 12 positions matching TRBD1. CDR3 length: 16 residues. V shed 6 bases and J 4 bases; nucleotides not matched to a gene: 12. CDR1 is SQVTM, CDR2 ANQGSEA, per germline. The CDR3 bases are TGCAGCGTCACCCAAGGGGGGACAGGGGGCGGCTATGGCTACACCTTC. This codes for CSVTQGGTGGGYGYTF.

The rearrangement links TRBV7-9 to TRBJ2-1; D remains unclear. There are 17 residues in the CDR3. V dropped 2 bases and J dropped 0 bases, with 14 bases sitting between them. Germline CDR1 is SEHNR and CDR2 is FQNEAQ (reference sequence). CDR3 nucleotides: TGTGCCAGCAGCTTAATATCGTGGGGTGGCTCCTACAATGAGCAGTTCTTC. Translating gives CASSLISWGGSYNEQFF.

This clone was counted once. The rearrangement links TRBV11-2 to TRBJ1-5; D call uncertain. V was clipped by 5 bases and J by 0 bases, with 8 bases between them. Germline V gene lookup returns CDR1 SGHAT and CDR2 FQNNGV. The CDR3 is 14 residues long. CDR3 sequence (DNA): TGTGCCAGCAGCCCCCCGGATAGCAATCAGCCCCAGCATTTT. Translated, it gives CASSPPDSNQPQHF.